This TCR beta chain appears in the sequencing data of a study of T cell responses to AZD1222 COVID-19 vaccine. Overall study results and limits: Breadth and depth of Spike-specific TCRs rose after two AZD1222 doses. Epitopes outside B.1.351 and B.1.1.7 mutated regions reportedly drew nearly half of spike TCRs.

Of note for this clone: The antigen is not known.

Repertoires were generated with immunoSEQ multiplex PCR, while TCRdb's copy carries only in-frame clones and drops some. The data contain 95,000 to 150,000 clones, roughly nine tenths of them singletons. Doses given second, at about 4 or about 12 weeks, were pooled. This clonotype was sampled from an adult who received the AZD1222 COVID-19 vaccine. The sequenced sample was peripheral blood, obtained 28 days after the second AZD1222 dose.

CDR3 loop: CASSGTGGLENIQYF. CDR3 sequence (DNA): TGTGCCAGCAGCGGGACGGGGGGGCTCGAAAACATTCAGTACTTC. V is TRBV11-2 and J is TRBJ2-4; 8 nucleotides agree with TRBD2. CDR1 and CDR2 (germline): SGHAT, FQNNGV. CDR3 length: 15 amino acids. V gave up 5 bases and J gave up 5 bases; unmatched junction bases: 8.